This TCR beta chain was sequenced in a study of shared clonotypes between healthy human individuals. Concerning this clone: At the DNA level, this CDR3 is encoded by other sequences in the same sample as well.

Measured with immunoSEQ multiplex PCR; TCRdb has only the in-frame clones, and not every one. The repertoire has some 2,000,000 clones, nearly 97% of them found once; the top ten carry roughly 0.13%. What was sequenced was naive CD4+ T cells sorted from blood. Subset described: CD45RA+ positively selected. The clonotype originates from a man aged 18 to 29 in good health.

CDR3 sequence reads: CASSLVGGEETQYF. In nucleotides, the CDR3 is TGCGCCAGCAGCTTGGTGGGCGGGGAAGAGACCCAGTACTTC. This rearrangement joins TRBV5-1 to TRBJ2-5; D is possibly TRBD2 (6 bases). V was clipped by 0 bases and J by 3 bases, with 9 bases between them. Per the germline V gene, CDR1 is SGHRS and CDR2 is YFSETQ. The CDR3 consists of 14 residues.